Detailed here is one T cell receptor (beta chain). This clonotype was counted a few times. Its antigen is still unknown. No clone much larger than this one lies a single base away; base qualities are absent. The data originate from a study of T-cell reconstitution after alpha-beta-depleted transplantation in children (dated by TCRdb to the mid-2010s). Looking at the study overall: T-cell immune reconstitution after TCRalphabeta/CD19-depleted allogeneic hematopoietic cell transplantation in children was quantitatively tracked in the study by means of TCR repertoire profiling.

Sequences SEHNR (CDR1) and FQNEAQ (CDR2) are obtained from the germline V gene (reference sequence). The CDR3 runs 15 amino acids, cysteine and phenylalanine included. The entry retains the CDR3 DNA only, 45 bases that are in frame from base 1. At the junction V is shortened by 6 bases and J by 5 bases, with 17 bases in between. Libraries came from PCR. Sequencing was carried out with an Illumina HiSeq 2500. TCR library preparation used molecular barcoding, with unique molecular identifiers applied to normalize quantification of the TCRbeta repertoire. TCRdb reprocessing: public reads trimmed at Q25 with fastp, clones called with MiXCR, in-frame beta chains kept. Records with the same CDR3 protein are collapsed into one entry carrying the most frequent genes and DNA. The sample table shows hundreds of thousands of distinct CDR3 sequences, and around 17% are seen once. 1.1% of the sample is taken by the ten largest.

Sequenced here: PBMCs from the stem cell graft donor, sampled from the stem cell graft. This receptor chain uses TRBV7-9 and TRBJ2-1; the D gene assignment is ambiguous. The TCR originated in a human donor who donated a stem cell graft to a child with acute myeloid leukemia. The bases read TGTGCCAGCAGATTCAACAGCAACCGTAACAATGAGCAGTTCTTC. Its protein is CASRFNSNRNNEQFF.